The 5 T cell receptor beta chains given below trace back to one sample, sequenced in a study of identical twins (dated by TCRdb to 2016 to 2018). The library was generated by 5' RACE. The data were produced on an Illumina HiSeq 2000. TCRdb ran its own pipeline on the public reads, namely fastp trimming at Q25 and MiXCR clone calling, and kept in-frame beta chains. For every CDR3 protein sequence, its rows merge into one entry that carries the most common genes and DNA. The sample records 450,000 or so distinct CDR3 sequences, approximately 15% of which are singletons. The ten top clones hold over 0.5% of the sample. These data were likewise used in another study, on yellow fever vaccine responses in identical twins.

Sequenced material: CD4+ T cells sorted from blood. The source is a woman aged 18-29 years in good health.

This clonotype turned up a few times. V usage is TRBV2 and J usage is TRBJ1-2; 10 positions agree with TRBD1. CDR1 and CDR2 (germline): SNHLY, FYNNEI. The CDR3 contains 15 residues. V lost 6 bases and J lost 1; bases outside the gene matches: 5. The CDR3 nucleotides are TGTGCCAGCAGGATGGACAGGGGGTTTAACTATGGCTACACCTTC. It specifies CASRMDRGFNYGYTF.

The chain recombines TRBV27 with TRBJ1-2; D not certain. The CDR3 runs to 15 residues. CDR1 and CDR2 (germline): MNHEY, SMNVEV (reference sequence). Trimming removed 1 base at V and 0 bases at J, with 9 bases between. The CDR3, as DNA: TGTGCCAGCAGTTTATACCCAAGTACTAACTATGGCTACACCTTC. This sequence encodes CASSLYPSTNYGYTF.

This sequence joins TRBV3-1 and TRBJ1-1; D perhaps matches TRBD1 (5 bases). The V gene lost 3 bases and the J gene lost 1 base, with 12 bases spanning the gap. Germline CDR1 LGHDT, CDR2 YNNKEL (reference sequence). There are 15 residues in the CDR3. The CDR3 loop reads CASSQSNRRNTEAFF. For the CDR3, the DNA is TGTGCCAGCAGCCAGTCCAACAGGAGGAACACTGAAGCTTTCTTT.

Only a few counts were recorded for this clonotype. V gene TRBV14 combines with J gene TRBJ2-7, with TRBD1 matching over 7 bases. CDR3 length equals 15 residues. CDR1 SGHDN and CDR2 FVKESK come from the germline V gene. Trimming cost V 4 bases and J 5 bases; bases outside gene matches: 11. The CDR3 region is CASSPLGTVGDEQYF. The CDR3 region has the DNA TGTGCCAGCAGCCCCCTGGGGACAGTAGGCGACGAGCAGTACTTC.

The chain joins TRBV12-3 or TRBV12-4 to TRBJ2-5; possible D gene TRBD1, 5 bases. CDR3 length: 11 amino acids. V lost 8 bases and J lost 7, with 11 bases in between. CDR3 residues: CASQGWGTQYF. The CDR3 nucleotides read TGTGCCAGCCAGGGCTGGGGGACCCAGTACTTC.